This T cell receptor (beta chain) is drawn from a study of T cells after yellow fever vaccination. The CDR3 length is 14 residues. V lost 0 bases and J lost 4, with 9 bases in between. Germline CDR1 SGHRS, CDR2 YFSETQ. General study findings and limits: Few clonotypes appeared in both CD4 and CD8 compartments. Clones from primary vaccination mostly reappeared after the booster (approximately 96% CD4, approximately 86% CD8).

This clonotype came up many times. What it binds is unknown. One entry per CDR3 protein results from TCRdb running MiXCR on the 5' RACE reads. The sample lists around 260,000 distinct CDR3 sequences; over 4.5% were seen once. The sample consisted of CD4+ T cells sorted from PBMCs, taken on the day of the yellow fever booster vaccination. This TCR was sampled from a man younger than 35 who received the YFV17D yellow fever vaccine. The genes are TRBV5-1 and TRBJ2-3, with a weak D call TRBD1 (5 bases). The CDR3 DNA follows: TGCGCCAGCAGCTTGGGGACAAAGTCAGATACGCAGTATTTT. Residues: CASSLGTKSDTQYF.